The rows below give T cell receptor beta chains drawn from one sample of a study of T-cell reconstitution after alpha-beta-depleted transplantation in children. MiXCR was run by TCRdb on the PCR reads, yielding one entry per CDR3 protein. The sample includes more than 120,000 distinct CDR3 sequences, 7.5% to 9% of them seen just once. The material sequenced was PBMCs, mostly from graft donor cells, taken 180 days after TCRalphabeta/CD19-depleted stem cell transplant. All receptors derive from a female patient between 2 and 15 years old who had a stem cell transplant for congenital amegakaryocytic thrombocytopenia, so the T cells may come from the graft donor. CDR3s include the opening cysteine and the closing phenylalanine or tryptophan. A D gene is named only where the DNA matches it firmly. Expanded clones are given a class, and other clones once, few, many or no size at all.

>TRBD1|many|TRBV25-1|TRBJ2-3
CASSRRTGVDTQYF
TGTGCCAGCAGTCGGCGGACAGGGGTAGATACGCAGTATTTT
>.|many|TRBV7-9|TRBJ1-1
CAISQLVGQGNTEAFF
TGTGCCATATCACAGCTGGTTGGGCAGGGTAACACTGAAGCTTTCTTT
>.|few|TRBV20-1|TRBJ2-3
CSAMAGSTDTQYF
TGCAGTGCTATGGCAGGGAGCACAGATACGCAGTATTTT
>.|many|TRBV14|TRBJ1-1
CASSPPWGSTEAFF
TGTGCCAGCAGCCCTCCTTGGGGGAGCACTGAAGCTTTCTTT
>.|many|TRBV18|TRBJ1-6
CASSRDRSPLHF
TGTGCCAGCTCCCGGGACCGTTCACCCCTCCACTTT
>.|many|TRBV15|TRBJ2-7
CATSRTKSYEQYF
TGTGCCACCAGCAGAACTAAGTCCTACGAGCAGTACTTC
>.|many|TRBV12-3/TRBV12-4|TRBJ1-6
CASSFGRASPLHF
TGTGCCAGCAGTTTTGGCAGGGCTTCACCCCTCCACTTT
>.|many|TRBV28|TRBJ2-1
CASSYMRGVFHNEQFF
TGTGCCAGCAGCTATATGCGGGGTGTTTTCCACAATGAGCAGTTCTTC
>.|.|TRBV5-6|TRBJ2-7
CASSWGGQGTIEQYF
TGTGCCAGCAGCTGGGGGGGTCAGGGGACCATCGAGCAGTACTTC
>.|many|TRBV5-1|TRBJ2-2
CASSPRAANTGELFF
TGCGCCAGCAGCCCCCGGGCAGCGAACACCGGGGAGCTGTTTTTT
>TRBD2|.|TRBV19|TRBJ2-7
CASSPGRGGLEEQYF
TGTGCCAGTAGTCCGGGGCGGGGGGGCTTGGAGGAGCAGTACTTC
>.|.|TRBV29-1|TRBJ1-2
CSVEETVYTF
TGCAGCGTTGAAGAAACAGTCTACACCTTC
>TRBD2|many|TRBV14|TRBJ2-1
CASSQDYMGLAGEGNEQFF
TGTGCCAGCAGCCAAGATTATATGGGACTAGCGGGAGAGGGCAATGAGCAGTTCTTC
>.|few|TRBV20-1|TRBJ2-7
CSADDYPGEQYF
TGCAGTGCTGACGACTATCCGGGGGAGCAGTACTTC
>.|many|TRBV20-1|TRBJ2-3
CSARWRGTDTQYF
TGCAGTGCTAGATGGCGGGGCACAGATACGCAGTATTTT
>TRBD1|many|TRBV10-2|TRBJ1-1
CASSVQGATEAFF
TGCGCCAGCAGTGTCCAGGGGGCCACTGAAGCTTTCTTT
>TRBD1|few|TRBV20-1|TRBJ2-7
CSASGTDSYEQYF
TGCAGTGCCTCCGGGACAGACTCCTACGAGCAGTACTTC
>.|.|TRBV6-5|TRBJ2-5
CASSNNGAQETQYF
TGTGCCAGCAGTAACAACGGAGCACAAGAGACCCAGTACTTC
>.|many|TRBV5-1|TRBJ2-7
CASSLEPKHRSSYEQYF
TGCGCCAGCAGCTTGGAACCAAAGCACAGGAGCTCCTACGAGCAGTACTTC
>TRBD2|many|TRBV15|TRBJ2-7
CATSRDPAGSAYEQYF
TGTGCCACCAGCAGAGATCCAGCGGGATCTGCCTACGAGCAGTACTTC
>TRBD2|many|TRBV4-1|TRBJ2-3
CASSPLAGDDTQYF
TGCGCCAGCAGCCCCCTAGCGGGAGATGATACGCAGTATTTT
>.|many|TRBV29-1|TRBJ2-7
CSAYSGGYEQYF
TGCAGCGCCTACTCAGGCGGCTACGAGCAGTACTTC
>.|few|TRBV20-1|TRBJ2-5
CSARSGWGETQYF
TGCAGTGCTAGATCGGGCTGGGGAGAGACCCAGTACTTC
>.|.|TRBV4-2|TRBJ2-2
CASSLRGGIGLRNTGELFF
TGTGCCAGCAGCCTGCGGGGCGGGATCGGATTAAGGAACACCGGGGAGCTGTTTTTT